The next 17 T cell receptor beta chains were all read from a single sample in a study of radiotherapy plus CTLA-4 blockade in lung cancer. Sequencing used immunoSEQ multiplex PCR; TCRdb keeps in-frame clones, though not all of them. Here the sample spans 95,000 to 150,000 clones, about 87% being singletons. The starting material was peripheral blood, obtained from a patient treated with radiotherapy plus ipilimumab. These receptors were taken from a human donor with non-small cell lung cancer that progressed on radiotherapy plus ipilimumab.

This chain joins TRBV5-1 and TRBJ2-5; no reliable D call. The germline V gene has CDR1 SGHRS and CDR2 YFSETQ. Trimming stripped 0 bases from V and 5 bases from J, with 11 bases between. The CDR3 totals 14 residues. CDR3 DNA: TGCGCCAGCAGCTTGGGGCAGCCAGCGGAGACCCAGTACTTC. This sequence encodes CASSLGQPAETQYF.

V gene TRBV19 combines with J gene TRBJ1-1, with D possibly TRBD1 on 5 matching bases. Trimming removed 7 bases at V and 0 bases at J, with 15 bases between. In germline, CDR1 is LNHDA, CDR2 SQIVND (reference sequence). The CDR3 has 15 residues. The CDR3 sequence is CASTDPGRLNTEAFF. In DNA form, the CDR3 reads TGTGCCAGTACGGATCCGGGACGTCTGAACACTGAAGCTTTCTTT.

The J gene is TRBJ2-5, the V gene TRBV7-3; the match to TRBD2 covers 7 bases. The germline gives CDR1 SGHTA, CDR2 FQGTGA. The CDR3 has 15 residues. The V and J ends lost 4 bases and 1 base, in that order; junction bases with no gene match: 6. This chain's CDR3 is CASSSGGGPQETQYF. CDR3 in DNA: TGTGCCAGCAGCTCTGGGGGGGGACCCCAAGAGACCCAGTACTTC.

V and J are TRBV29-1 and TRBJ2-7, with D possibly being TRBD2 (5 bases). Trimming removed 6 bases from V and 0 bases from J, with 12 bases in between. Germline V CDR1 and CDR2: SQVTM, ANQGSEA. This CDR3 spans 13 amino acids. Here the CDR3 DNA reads TGCAGCGTCGCGACCGGGGTCTCCTACGAGCAGTACTTC. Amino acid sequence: CSVATGVSYEQYF.

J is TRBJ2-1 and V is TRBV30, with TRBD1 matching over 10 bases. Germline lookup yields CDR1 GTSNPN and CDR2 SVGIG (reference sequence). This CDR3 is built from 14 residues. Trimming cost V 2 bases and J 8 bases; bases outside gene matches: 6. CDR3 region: CAWSLGQGDDEQFF. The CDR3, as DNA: TGTGCCTGGAGTTTAGGACAGGGGGATGATGAGCAGTTCTTC.

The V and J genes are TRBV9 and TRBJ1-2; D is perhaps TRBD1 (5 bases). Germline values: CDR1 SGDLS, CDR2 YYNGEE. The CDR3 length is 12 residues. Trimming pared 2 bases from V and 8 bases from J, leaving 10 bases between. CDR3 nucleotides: TGTGCCAGCAGCGTGGGGGGAGAGGGCTACACCTTC. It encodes CASSVGGEGYTF.

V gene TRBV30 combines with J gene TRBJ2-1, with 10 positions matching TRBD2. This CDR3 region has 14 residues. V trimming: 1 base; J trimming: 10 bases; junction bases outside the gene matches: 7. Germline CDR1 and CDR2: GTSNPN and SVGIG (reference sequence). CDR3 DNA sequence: TGTGCCTGGAGTGGAGAGCGGGAGGGCCGGGAGCAGTTCTTC. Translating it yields CAWSGEREGREQFF.

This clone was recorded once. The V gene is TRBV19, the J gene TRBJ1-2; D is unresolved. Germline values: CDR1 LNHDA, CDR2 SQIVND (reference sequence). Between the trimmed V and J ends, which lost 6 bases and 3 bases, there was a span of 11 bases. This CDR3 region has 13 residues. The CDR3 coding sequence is TGTGCCAGTAGGGAGCAACCGGACTATGGCTACACCTTC. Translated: CASREQPDYGYTF.

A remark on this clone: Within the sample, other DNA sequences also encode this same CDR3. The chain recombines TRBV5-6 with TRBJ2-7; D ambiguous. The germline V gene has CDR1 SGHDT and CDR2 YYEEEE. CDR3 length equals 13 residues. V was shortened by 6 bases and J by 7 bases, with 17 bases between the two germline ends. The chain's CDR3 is CASTPSSDGEQYF. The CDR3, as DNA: TGTGCCAGCACCCCCTCTTCAGACGGTGAGCAGTACTTC.

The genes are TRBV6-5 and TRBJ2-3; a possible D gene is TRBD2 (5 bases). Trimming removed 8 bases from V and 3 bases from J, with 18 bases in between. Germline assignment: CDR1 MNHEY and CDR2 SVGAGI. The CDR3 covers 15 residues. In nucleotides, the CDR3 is TGTGCCAGCGGCTATAGCGCGAAGGTTACAGATACGCAGTATTTT. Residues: CASGYSAKVTDTQYF.

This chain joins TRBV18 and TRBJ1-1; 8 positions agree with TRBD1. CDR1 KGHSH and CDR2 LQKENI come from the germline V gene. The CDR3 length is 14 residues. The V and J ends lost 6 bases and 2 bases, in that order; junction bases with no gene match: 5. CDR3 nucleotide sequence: TGTGCCAGCTCTAGGGGACAGGCAAACACTGAAGCTTTCTTT. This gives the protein CASSRGQANTEAFF.

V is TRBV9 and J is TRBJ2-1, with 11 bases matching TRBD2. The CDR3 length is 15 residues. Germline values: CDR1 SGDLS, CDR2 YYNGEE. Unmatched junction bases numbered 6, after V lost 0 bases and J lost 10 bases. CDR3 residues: CASSVVGTSGIEQFF. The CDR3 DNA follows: TGTGCCAGCAGCGTAGTTGGGACTAGCGGAATAGAGCAGTTCTTC.

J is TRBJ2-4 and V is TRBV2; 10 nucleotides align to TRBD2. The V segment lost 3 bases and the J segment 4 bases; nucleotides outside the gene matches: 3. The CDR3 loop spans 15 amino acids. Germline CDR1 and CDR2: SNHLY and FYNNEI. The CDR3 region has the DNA TGTGCCAGCAGTGACCGGACTAGCGGTAAAAACATTCAGTACTTC. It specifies CASSDRTSGKNIQYF.

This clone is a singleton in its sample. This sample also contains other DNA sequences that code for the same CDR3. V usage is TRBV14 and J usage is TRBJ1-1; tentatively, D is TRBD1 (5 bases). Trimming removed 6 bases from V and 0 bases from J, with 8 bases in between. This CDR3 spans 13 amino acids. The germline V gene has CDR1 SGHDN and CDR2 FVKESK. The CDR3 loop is CASSRQMNTEAFF. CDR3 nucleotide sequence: TGTGCCAGCAGTCGACAGATGAACACTGAAGCTTTCTTT.

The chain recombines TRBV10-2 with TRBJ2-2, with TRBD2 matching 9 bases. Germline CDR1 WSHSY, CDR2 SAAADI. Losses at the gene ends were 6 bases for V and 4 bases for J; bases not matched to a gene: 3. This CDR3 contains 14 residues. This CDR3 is CASRGLAGTGELFF. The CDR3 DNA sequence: TGCGCCAGCAGGGGACTAGCTGGCACCGGGGAGCTGTTTTTT.

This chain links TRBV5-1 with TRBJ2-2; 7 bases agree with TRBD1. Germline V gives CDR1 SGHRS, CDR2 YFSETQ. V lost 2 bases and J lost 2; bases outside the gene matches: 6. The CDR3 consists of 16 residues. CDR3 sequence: CASSLASGGNTGELFF. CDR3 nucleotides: TGCGCCAGCAGCTTAGCCTCAGGGGGAAACACCGGGGAGCTGTTTTTT.

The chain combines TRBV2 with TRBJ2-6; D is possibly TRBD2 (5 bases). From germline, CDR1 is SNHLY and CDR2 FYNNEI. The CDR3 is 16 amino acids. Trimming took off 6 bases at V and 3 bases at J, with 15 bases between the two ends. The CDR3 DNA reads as TGTGCCAGCAGGTCCCCAGTGGGAGTTGGGGCCAACGTCCTGACTTTC. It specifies CASRSPVGVGANVLTF.